The rows below give T cell receptor beta chains drawn from one sample of a study of shared clonotypes between healthy human individuals. The repertoire was sequenced with immunoSEQ multiplex PCR; TCRdb's copy has only in-frame clones and lacks some. The sample holds 730,000 or so clones; about 78% are singletons and the top ten take approximately 1.8%. Material: memory CD4+ T cells sorted from blood. The source is a woman aged 25 to 39 in good health. Both conserved end residues are part of each CDR3. A D gene is named only where the DNA matches it firmly. A row's size may be missing; if present it is once, few, many or a size class.

D gene: TRBD1; V gene: TRBV6-5; clone size: NA; J gene: TRBJ2-5; CDR3 DNA: TGTGCCAGCAGCCAGACAGGGAAAAGGGGAAAGACCCAGTACTTC; CDR3 protein: CASSQTGKRGKTQYF
D gene: TRBD1; V gene: TRBV5-1; clone size: NA; J gene: TRBJ2-3; CDR3 DNA: TGCGCCAGCAGCTTGCACAGGGGAGGCACAGATACGCAGTATTTT; CDR3 protein: CASSLHRGGTDTQYF
D gene: TRBD1; V gene: TRBV18; clone size: once; J gene: TRBJ2-5; CDR3 DNA: TGTGCCAGCTCCCTGGAGCCGGGACAGGGGGCCTCAGGTAGAGAGACCCAGTACTTC; CDR3 protein: CASSLEPGQGASGRETQYF
D gene: TRBD2; V gene: TRBV25-1; clone size: NA; J gene: TRBJ2-7; CDR3 DNA: TGTGCCAGCAGCACCAAGCGGGACCCTTCCTACGAGCAGTACTTC; CDR3 protein: CASSTKRDPSYEQYF
D gene: NA; V gene: TRBV2; clone size: once; J gene: TRBJ1-2; CDR3 DNA: TGTGCCAGCAGGGGAGACGGGATTAACTATGGCTACACCTTC; CDR3 protein: CASRGDGINYGYTF
D gene: NA; V gene: TRBV18; clone size: NA; J gene: TRBJ1-1; CDR3 DNA: TGTGCCAGCTCACCGGATCGCAAGAACACTGAAGCTTTCTTT; CDR3 protein: CASSPDRKNTEAFF
D gene: NA; V gene: TRBV18; clone size: NA; J gene: TRBJ2-7; CDR3 DNA: TGTGCCAGCTCACCACGCATGGGGGACTCTCCCGGCTTGCAGTACTTC; CDR3 protein: CASSPRMGDSPGLQYF
D gene: NA; V gene: TRBV5-1; clone size: few; J gene: TRBJ2-2; CDR3 DNA: TGCGCCAGCAGCTTGGACGAGGGTGGTTCCGGGGAGCTGTTTTTT; CDR3 protein: CASSLDEGGSGELFF
D gene: NA; V gene: TRBV4-2; clone size: few; J gene: TRBJ1-4; CDR3 DNA: TGTGCCAGCAGCCCCGGGACCCACAGGGAAAAACTGTTTTTT; CDR3 protein: CASSPGTHREKLFF
D gene: TRBD1; V gene: TRBV19; clone size: NA; J gene: TRBJ1-5; CDR3 DNA: TGTGCCAGTAGTTACAGGACAGGGGCCGGCAATCAGCCCCAGCATTTT; CDR3 protein: CASSYRTGAGNQPQHF
D gene: NA; V gene: TRBV29-1; clone size: NA; J gene: TRBJ1-1; CDR3 DNA: TGCAGCGTTGAACGACCTAATTGGGGAGGCGCTGAAGCTTTCTTT; CDR3 protein: CSVERPNWGGAEAFF
D gene: TRBD1; V gene: TRBV2; clone size: NA; J gene: TRBJ2-7; CDR3 DNA: TGTGCCAGCAGTAAAATCGGGACAGGGGACTACGAGCAGTACTTC; CDR3 protein: CASSKIGTGDYEQYF
D gene: TRBD1; V gene: TRBV2; clone size: NA; J gene: TRBJ2-2; CDR3 DNA: TGTGCCAGCAGTGACCAGGGGGCGAACACCGGGGAGCTGTTTTTT; CDR3 protein: CASSDQGANTGELFF
D gene: NA; V gene: TRBV7-3; clone size: NA; J gene: TRBJ1-2; CDR3 DNA: TGTGCCAGCAGCTTAAACGGCGGGAGAGGCTACACCTTC; CDR3 protein: CASSLNGGRGYTF
D gene: TRBD2; V gene: TRBV6-5; clone size: NA; J gene: TRBJ2-7; CDR3 DNA: TGTGCCAGCAGTACCCGGACTAGCGAAACCTACGAGCAGTACTTC; CDR3 protein: CASSTRTSETYEQYF
D gene: TRBD2; V gene: TRBV5-1; clone size: once; J gene: TRBJ2-1; CDR3 DNA: TGCGCCAGCAGCTTGATTTTAGCGGGAGGCAATGAGCAGTTCTTC; CDR3 protein: CASSLILAGGNEQFF
D gene: TRBD1; V gene: TRBV7-2; clone size: NA; J gene: TRBJ1-2; CDR3 DNA: TGTGCCAGCAGCTTAACCCTCGGACAGGTCTATGGCTACACCTTC; CDR3 protein: CASSLTLGQVYGYTF
D gene: NA; V gene: TRBV30; clone size: NA; J gene: TRBJ2-7; CDR3 DNA: TGTGCCTGGAGTGTAGGGGCAGGCCAAATCTACGAGCAGTACTTC; CDR3 protein: CAWSVGAGQIYEQYF
D gene: NA; V gene: TRBV7-2; clone size: NA; J gene: TRBJ2-7; CDR3 DNA: TGTGCCAGCAGCTCGAATGAGGACGAGCAGTACTTC; CDR3 protein: CASSSNEDEQYF
D gene: TRBD1; V gene: TRBV4-2; clone size: NA; J gene: TRBJ2-1; CDR3 DNA: TGTGCCAGCAGCGGCAGGGGGAGCTCCTACAATGAGCAGTTCTTC; CDR3 protein: CASSGRGSSYNEQFF
D gene: TRBD1; V gene: TRBV28; clone size: NA; J gene: TRBJ1-1; CDR3 DNA: TGTGCCAGCAGGACAGGGCAGGGGGACACTGAAGCTTTCTTT; CDR3 protein: CASRTGQGDTEAFF
D gene: TRBD1; V gene: TRBV25-1; clone size: NA; J gene: TRBJ2-1; CDR3 DNA: TGTGCCAGCAGTTTTGAGAGGGGGCCTGACAATGAGCAGTTCTTC; CDR3 protein: CASSFERGPDNEQFF
D gene: NA; V gene: TRBV28; clone size: NA; J gene: TRBJ1-1; CDR3 DNA: TGTGCCAGCAGCTCAGGAGTCCGGGGGTGGGGAACTACTGAAGCTTTCTTT; CDR3 protein: CASSSGVRGWGTTEAFF
D gene: NA; V gene: TRBV14; clone size: NA; J gene: TRBJ2-5; CDR3 DNA: TGTGCCAGCAGCCCCCAGGGACAGACCCAGTACTTC; CDR3 protein: CASSPQGQTQYF
D gene: NA; V gene: TRBV5-1; clone size: NA; J gene: TRBJ1-4; CDR3 DNA: TGCGCCAGCAGGATTGCAACTAATGAAAAACTGTTTTTT; CDR3 protein: CASRIATNEKLFF
D gene: NA; V gene: TRBV19; clone size: NA; J gene: TRBJ1-1; CDR3 DNA: TGTGCCAGTAATACAGGCTCGAACACTGAAGCTTTCTTT; CDR3 protein: CASNTGSNTEAFF
D gene: NA; V gene: TRBV27; clone size: NA; J gene: TRBJ1-2; CDR3 DNA: TGTGCCAGCTCGTCCGGACACTCAGGGGCCCCCCCACTAAATGGCTACACCTTC; CDR3 protein: CASSSGHSGAPPLNGYTF
D gene: NA; V gene: TRBV10-1; clone size: NA; J gene: TRBJ1-4; CDR3 DNA: TGCGCCACCCGCAAGGACGGGAATGAAAAACTGTTTTTT; CDR3 protein: CATRKDGNEKLFF
D gene: TRBD1; V gene: TRBV7-9; clone size: NA; J gene: TRBJ1-4; CDR3 DNA: TGTGCCAGCAGCTTGGGACAGGGTTACGAAAAACTGTTTTTT; CDR3 protein: CASSLGQGYEKLFF
D gene: TRBD1; V gene: TRBV5-1; clone size: NA; J gene: TRBJ1-3; CDR3 DNA: TGCGCCAGCAGCCCGGAACAGGGGTCTGGAAACACCATATATTTT; CDR3 protein: CASSPEQGSGNTIYF
D gene: NA; V gene: TRBV13; clone size: NA; J gene: TRBJ2-5; CDR3 DNA: TGTGCCAGCAGCTTAGGCGGCAGAAAGGAGACCCAGTACTTC; CDR3 protein: CASSLGGRKETQYF
D gene: TRBD2; V gene: TRBV7-9; clone size: NA; J gene: TRBJ2-1; CDR3 DNA: TGTGCCAGCAGCTTAGTGGCTAGCGGGCAGTACAATGAGCAGTTCTTC; CDR3 protein: CASSLVASGQYNEQFF
D gene: NA; V gene: TRBV7-9; clone size: NA; J gene: TRBJ2-7; CDR3 DNA: TGTGCCAGCAGCTTAGACACAGGGAGGACCTACGAGCAGTACTTC; CDR3 protein: CASSLDTGRTYEQYF
D gene: NA; V gene: TRBV27; clone size: NA; J gene: TRBJ2-7; CDR3 DNA: TGTGCCAGCAGTCCTCCGGGCGCGGAGTTCTACGAGCAGTACTTC; CDR3 protein: CASSPPGAEFYEQYF
D gene: NA; V gene: TRBV10-2; clone size: NA; J gene: TRBJ2-7; CDR3 DNA: TGCGCCAGCAGTGATCTAGCCGACAGCTCCTACGAGCAGTACTTC; CDR3 protein: CASSDLADSSYEQYF
D gene: TRBD1; V gene: TRBV29-1; clone size: NA; J gene: TRBJ2-2; CDR3 DNA: TGCAGCGTAGTCCGGGACAGTTCCGGGGAGCTGTTTTTT; CDR3 protein: CSVVRDSSGELFF
D gene: TRBD1; V gene: TRBV6-1; clone size: NA; J gene: TRBJ2-7; CDR3 DNA: TGTGCCAGCAGTGAGGGACAGGACCCCTACGAGCAGTACTTC; CDR3 protein: CASSEGQDPYEQYF
D gene: TRBD1; V gene: TRBV25-1; clone size: NA; J gene: TRBJ2-3; CDR3 DNA: TGTGCCAGCAGTGCCAGGGGGCCAGATACGCAGTATTTT; CDR3 protein: CASSARGPDTQYF
D gene: NA; V gene: TRBV27; clone size: NA; J gene: TRBJ2-7; CDR3 DNA: TGTGCCAGCAGTCCCAGACCCCCGGGGGCATCCTACGAGCAGTACTTC; CDR3 protein: CASSPRPPGASYEQYF
D gene: TRBD2; V gene: TRBV5-1; clone size: NA; J gene: TRBJ2-2; CDR3 DNA: TGCGCCAGCAGCCTTCTAGCGGGAGGTTCCACCGGGGAGCTGTTTTTT; CDR3 protein: CASSLLAGGSTGELFF
D gene: NA; V gene: TRBV18; clone size: NA; J gene: TRBJ1-5; CDR3 DNA: TGTGCCAGCTCAGGGGGGACGGATCAGCCCCAGCATTTT; CDR3 protein: CASSGGTDQPQHF
D gene: NA; V gene: TRBV6-5; clone size: NA; J gene: TRBJ1-1; CDR3 DNA: TGTGCCAGCAAAAAGGGGCAGAGGAACACTGAAGCTTTCTTT; CDR3 protein: CASKKGQRNTEAFF
D gene: NA; V gene: TRBV29-1; clone size: NA; J gene: TRBJ2-7; CDR3 DNA: TGCAGCGTTGCGCACGGGTCCTACGAGCAGTACTTC; CDR3 protein: CSVAHGSYEQYF
D gene: TRBD1; V gene: TRBV6-5; clone size: NA; J gene: TRBJ2-2; CDR3 DNA: TGTGCCAGCAGTCACCGGGACAGGGCCGGGGAGCTGTTTTTT; CDR3 protein: CASSHRDRAGELFF
D gene: NA; V gene: TRBV16; clone size: NA; J gene: TRBJ2-2; CDR3 DNA: TGTGCCAGCAGCCATATAAACGGCGAGGTCACCGGGGAGCTGTTTTTT; CDR3 protein: CASSHINGEVTGELFF
D gene: NA; V gene: TRBV7-9; clone size: many; J gene: TRBJ2-1; CDR3 DNA: TGTGCCAGCAGCTTAGCGGGAACGGAGCAGTTCTTC; CDR3 protein: CASSLAGTEQFF
D gene: NA; V gene: TRBV28; clone size: NA; J gene: TRBJ1-2; CDR3 DNA: TGTGCCAGCAGTCCACCCTTAGGTTACGCGGCCAACTATGGCTACACCTTC; CDR3 protein: CASSPPLGYAANYGYTF
D gene: NA; V gene: TRBV10-1; clone size: many; J gene: TRBJ1-1; CDR3 DNA: TGCGCCAGCAGTAGAAACCGGGACACTGAAGCTTTCTTT; CDR3 protein: CASSRNRDTEAFF
D gene: NA; V gene: TRBV28; clone size: NA; J gene: TRBJ2-7; CDR3 DNA: TGTGCCAGCAGTCTAGGGGCCACGAAATCCTTC; CDR3 protein: CASSLGATKSF
D gene: TRBD2; V gene: TRBV6-1; clone size: NA; J gene: TRBJ2-4; CDR3 DNA: TGTGCCAGCAGTGAAGCGCAAGGACTAGCGGAAATCAAAAACATTCAGTACTTC; CDR3 protein: CASSEAQGLAEIKNIQYF
D gene: NA; V gene: TRBV20-1; clone size: NA; J gene: TRBJ2-1; CDR3 DNA: TGCAGTGCCGACGAATACAATGAGCAGTTCTTC; CDR3 protein: CSADEYNEQFF